This T cell receptor beta chain emerged from a study of T cells in Graves' hyperthyroidism and ophthalmopathy. Findings and caveats of the study: Blood held most thyroid clonotypes expanded above 0.001 frequency. The model's output predicted ophthalmopathy at a median of 6.5 months prior to onset.

Template material for amplifying TCR beta CDR3 regions consisted of RNA transcripts. RT-PCR in the first round (using the HTBI primer set) targeted the TCR CDR3. A single record per CDR3 protein comes from TCRdb applying MiXCR to the multiplex PCR reads. The table has under 550,000 distinct CDR3 sequences, 15% to 20% seen once. Trimming shortened V by 0 bases and J by 3 bases, and 9 bases separated the two germline ends. Germline loops: CDR1 KGHSH, CDR2 LQKENI. The CDR3 length is 15 residues. In regard to this clonotype: Its target is not known. A much more abundant neighbour one base away suggests this may be a read error. Since the CDR3 does not end with the conserved phenylalanine or tryptophan, this likely comes from a read error.

This sequence joins TRBV18 and TRBJ1-5; no definite D call. The sequence was obtained from a man aged 35-49 years with Graves' ophthalmopathy. Input material: blood. CDR3 in DNA: TGTGCCAGCTCACCACCGGGCTTTCTCAATCAGCCCCAGCATTGT. This sequence encodes CASSPPGFLNQPQHC.